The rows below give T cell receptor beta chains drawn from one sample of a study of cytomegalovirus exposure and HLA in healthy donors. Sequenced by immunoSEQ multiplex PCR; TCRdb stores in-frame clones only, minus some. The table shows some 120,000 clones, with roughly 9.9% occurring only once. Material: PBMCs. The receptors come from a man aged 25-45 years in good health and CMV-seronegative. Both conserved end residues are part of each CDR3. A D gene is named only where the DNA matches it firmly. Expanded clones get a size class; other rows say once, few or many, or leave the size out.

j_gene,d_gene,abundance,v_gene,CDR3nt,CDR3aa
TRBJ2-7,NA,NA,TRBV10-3,TGTGCCATCCAAGAAGACTCCTCCTACGAGCAGTACTTC,CAIQEDSSYEQYF
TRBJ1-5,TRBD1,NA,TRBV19,TGTGCCAGTACCCCCATCGACAGGGGCAATCAGCCCCAGCATTTT,CASTPIDRGNQPQHF
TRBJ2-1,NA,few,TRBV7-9,TGTGCCAGCAGCTTAGGAGGGGGCTCCTACAATGAGCAGTTCTTC,CASSLGGGSYNEQFF
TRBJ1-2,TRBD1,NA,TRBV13,TGTGCCAGCAGCGCCGGACAGGCCAACTATGGCTACACCTTC,CASSAGQANYGYTF
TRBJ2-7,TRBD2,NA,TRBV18,TGTGCCAGCTCACCTTCGACTAGCGGCTACGAGCAGTACTTC,CASSPSTSGYEQYF
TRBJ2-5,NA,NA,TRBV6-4,TGTGCCAGCAGTCATACCCCAGGGCCTGAGGAAGAGACCCAGTACTTC,CASSHTPGPEEETQYF
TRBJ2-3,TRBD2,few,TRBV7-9,TGTGCCAGCAGCCCACACCTAGCGGGGGGCCGTACAGATACGCAGTATTTT,CASSPHLAGGRTDTQYF
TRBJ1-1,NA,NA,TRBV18,TGTGCCAGCTCACAAAACCAGGTGAACACTGAAGCTTTCTTT,CASSQNQVNTEAFF
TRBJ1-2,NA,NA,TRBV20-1,TGCAGTGCTAGAGATCCGGGAGGCTACACCTTC,CSARDPGGYTF
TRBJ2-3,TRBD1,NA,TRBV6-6,TGTGCCAGCAGTTTGGACAGGGGCAGGGGAGATACGCAGTATTTT,CASSLDRGRGDTQYF
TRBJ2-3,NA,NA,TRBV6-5,TGTGCCAGCAGCCTGGGAGGCACAGATACGCAGTATTTT,CASSLGGTDTQYF
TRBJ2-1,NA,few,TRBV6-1,TGTGCCAGCAAACGGCCGGGAAGCTCCTACAATGAGCAGTTCTTC,CASKRPGSSYNEQFF
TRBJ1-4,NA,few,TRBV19,TGTGCCAGTAGTATTATTGGGCAGGAAAAACTGTTTTTT,CASSIIGQEKLFF
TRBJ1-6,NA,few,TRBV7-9,TGTGCCAGCAGCCGCGCGGTGGCAGACGGTTCACCCCTCCACTTT,CASSRAVADGSPLHF
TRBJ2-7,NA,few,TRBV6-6,TGTGCCAGCAACCCACAGGGAGACGTAAACGAGCAGTACTTC,CASNPQGDVNEQYF
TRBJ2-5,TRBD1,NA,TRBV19,TGTGCCAGTAGGGAGACAGGGGGGCAAGAGACCCAGTACTTC,CASRETGGQETQYF